Following are 8 T cell receptor beta chains from one sample sequenced in a study of blood T cell repertoires in COVID-19. Data came from immunoSEQ multiplex PCR; TCRdb stores just in-frame clones and leaves some out. The sample includes more than 250,000 clones, approximately 90% of them seen just once. Source material: peripheral blood. Every receptor here comes from a woman aged 45-65 years with COVID-19, enrolled during active disease.

This chain uses TRBV6-5 with TRBJ1-2, with D hard to call. Germline V lookup: CDR1 MNHEY, CDR2 SVGAGI. The CDR3 has 14 amino acids. With 8 bases removed from V and 3 bases from J, the gap between germline ends came to 16 bases. The chain's CDR3 is CASADIGTYYGYTF. The CDR3 bases are TGTGCCAGCGCCGACATCGGAACGTACTATGGCTACACCTTC.

As to this clone: The sample contains more than one DNA sequence encoding this CDR3. The chain has TRBV29-1 and TRBJ2-7; TRBD2 matches at 7 bases. Losses at the gene ends were 4 bases for V and 1 base for J; bases not matched to a gene: 1. Germline assignment: CDR1 SQVTM and CDR2 ANQGSEA. The CDR3 covers 12 residues. The CDR3 DNA reads TGCAGCGTTGGGGGGGGTTCCTACGAGCAGTACTTC. Translation gives CSVGGGSYEQYF.

The chain carries TRBV7-2 and TRBJ2-1, with 9 nucleotides matching TRBD1. CDR1 and CDR2 (germline): SGHTA, FQGNSA. CDR3 length equals 14 residues. The ends lost 4 bases at V and 9 bases at J; junction bases unmatched: 7. This CDR3 is CASSSRTGATEQFF. CDR3 sequence (DNA): TGTGCCAGCAGCTCCCGGACAGGGGCCACTGAGCAGTTCTTC.

The rearrangement links TRBV27 to TRBJ2-2; 9 bases are shared with TRBD1. V shed 6 bases and J 5 bases; nucleotides not matched to a gene: 10. This CDR3 region has 16 residues. Per germline, CDR1 MNHEY and CDR2 SMNVEV (reference sequence). CDR3 nucleotides: TGTGCCAGCAGCCGAACCCGGGACAGGGCAACCGGGGAGCTGTTTTTT. Amino acid sequence: CASSRTRDRATGELFF.

This sequence joins TRBV3-1 (or the pseudogene TRBV3-2) and TRBJ2-1, with D possibly TRBD1 on 6 matching bases. Trimming stripped 2 bases from V and 7 bases from J, with 15 bases between. The CDR3 has 15 residues. Germline V CDR1 and CDR2: LGHDT, YNNKEL (reference sequence). DNA for the CDR3: TGTGCCAGCAGCCAACCCGCTCACAGGGTAAATGAGCAGTTCTTC. Residues: CASSQPAHRVNEQFF.

The rearrangement links TRBV5-5 to TRBJ1-5, with D unclear. V was cut by 2 bases and J by 6 bases, with 24 bases left in between. Germline V lookup: CDR1 SGHKS, CDR2 YYEKEE (reference sequence). The CDR3 is made up of 18 amino acids. CDR3 nucleotide sequence: TGTGCCAGCAGCTTTGTTCCCGCAGGTCCAGGTTCTTCTCAGCCCCAGCATTTT. It specifies CASSFVPAGPGSSQPQHF.

The chain couples TRBV6-1 to TRBJ2-7; weak D call: TRBD1 (5 bases). CDR3 length equals 15 residues. CDR1 is MNHNS, CDR2 SASEGT, per germline. Trimming left V 3 bases short and J 4 bases short, with 16 bases between. The CDR3 loop is CASSEQGRGPYEQYF. The CDR3 region has the DNA TGTGCCAGCAGTGAGCAAGGTAGGGGCCCTTACGAGCAGTACTTC.

The rearrangement uses TRBV11-2 and TRBJ2-3; 8 nucleotides align to TRBD2. Germline CDR1 is SGHAT and CDR2 is FQNNGV. This CDR3 has 14 amino acids. With 5 bases clipped from V and 3 bases from J, the junction kept 4 bases outside the gene matches. In DNA, the CDR3 is TGTGCCAGCAGCCATAGCGGGAAGACAGATACGCAGTATTTT. Its translation is CASSHSGKTDTQYF.